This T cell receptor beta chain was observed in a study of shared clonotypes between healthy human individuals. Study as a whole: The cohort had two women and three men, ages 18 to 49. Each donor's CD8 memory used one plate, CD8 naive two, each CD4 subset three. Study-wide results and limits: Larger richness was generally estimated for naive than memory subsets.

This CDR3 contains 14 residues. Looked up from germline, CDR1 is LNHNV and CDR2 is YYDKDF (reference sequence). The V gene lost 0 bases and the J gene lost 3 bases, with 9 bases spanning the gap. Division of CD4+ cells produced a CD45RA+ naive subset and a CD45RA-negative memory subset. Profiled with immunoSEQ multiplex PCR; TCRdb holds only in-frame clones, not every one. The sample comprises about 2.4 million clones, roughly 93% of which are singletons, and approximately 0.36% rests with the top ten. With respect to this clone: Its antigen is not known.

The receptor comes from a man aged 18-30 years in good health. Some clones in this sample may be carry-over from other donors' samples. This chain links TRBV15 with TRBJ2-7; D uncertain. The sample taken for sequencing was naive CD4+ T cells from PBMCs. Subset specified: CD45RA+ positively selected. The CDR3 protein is CATSREGSFYEQYF. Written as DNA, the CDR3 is TGTGCCACCAGCAGAGAGGGTTCCTTCTACGAGCAGTACTTC.